These 32 T cell receptor beta chains came from one sample sequenced in a study of blood T cell repertoires in COVID-19. The repertoire was sequenced with immunoSEQ multiplex PCR; TCRdb's copy has only in-frame clones and lacks some. The sample has about 280,000 clones, around 90% seen once. The sample was peripheral blood. These receptors all stem from a man between 18 and 35 years old with active or convalescent COVID-19.

This chain links TRBV12-3 or TRBV12-4 with TRBJ2-7; a weak D match, TRBD1 (6 bases). V was clipped by 6 bases and J by 4 bases, with 13 bases between them. The CDR3 totals 13 residues. The CDR3 region has the DNA TGTGCCAGCAGGCCCCAGGGGTTTTACGAGCAGTACTTC. It encodes CASRPQGFYEQYF.

J is TRBJ1-2 and V is TRBV6-2 or TRBV6-3; the match to TRBD1 covers 7 bases. This CDR3 comprises 14 residues. The V segment lost 4 bases and the J segment 8 bases; nucleotides outside the gene matches: 10. Germline loops: CDR1 MNHEY, CDR2 SVGEGT. CDR3 loop: CASSLSRGFQGYTF. Written as DNA, the CDR3 is TGTGCCAGCAGTTTATCCAGGGGGTTCCAGGGCTACACCTTC.

This rearrangement joins TRBV5-1 to TRBJ1-1; tentatively, D is TRBD1 (6 bases). Germline V lookup: CDR1 SGHRS, CDR2 YFSETQ. The CDR3 totals 13 residues. The V gene lost 6 bases and the J gene lost 4 bases, with 13 bases spanning the gap. CDR3 coding DNA: TGCGCCAGCACCAACCCAGGGGCCACTGAAGCTTTCTTT. It is translated as CASTNPGATEAFF.

V is TRBV2 and J is TRBJ1-1, with D unclear. Germline CDR1 SNHLY, CDR2 FYNNEI. The CDR3 is made up of 14 amino acids. V was cut by 7 bases and J by 0 bases, with 12 bases left in between. CDR3 sequence (DNA): TGTGCCAGCAATATCGAGCGGATGAACACTGAAGCTTTCTTT. The encoded protein is CASNIERMNTEAFF. The variable domain in full, with the rest retrieved from reference TRBV2 and TRBJ1-1, is EPEVTQTPSHQVTQMGQEVILRCVPISNHLYFYWYRQILGQKVEFLVSFYNNEISEKSEIFDDQFSVERPDGSNFTLKIRSTKLEDSAMYFCASNIERMNTEAFFGQGTRLTVV.

The V and J genes are TRBV6-5 and TRBJ2-1, with D perhaps matching TRBD2 (5 bases). Trimming left V 7 bases short and J 7 bases short, with 14 bases between. The CDR3 is 13 amino acids. The germline V gene encodes CDR1 MNHEY and CDR2 SVGAGI. CDR3 bases: TGTGCCAGCAATCCAAGGACGGGGAATGAGCAGTTCTTC. Translating it yields CASNPRTGNEQFF.

The chain carries TRBV6-4 and TRBJ1-1; the match to TRBD1 covers 8 bases. After removal of 5 bases from V and 5 bases from J, the junction contained 4 bases not matched to a gene. The CDR3 runs to 13 residues. Germline V gene sequence: CDR1 MRHNA, CDR2 SNTAGT. As DNA, the CDR3 is TGTGCCAGCAGTACAACAGGGGGAACTGAAGCTTTCTTT. Translated, it gives CASSTTGGTEAFF.

This clone was observed a handful of times. The chain has TRBV2 and TRBJ1-6, with 8 bases that match TRBD1. The CDR3 spans 15 residues. V gave up 2 bases and J gave up 8 bases; unmatched junction bases: 5. The germline gives CDR1 SNHLY, CDR2 FYNNEI. Here the CDR3 reads CASSELMGQDSPLHF. CDR3 bases: TGTGCCAGCAGTGAACTGATGGGACAGGATTCACCCCTCCACTTT.

The rearrangement links TRBV4-1 to TRBJ2-5; 13 bases map to TRBD2. V shed 3 bases and J 4 bases; nucleotides not matched to a gene: 14. Germline loops: CDR1 MGHRA, CDR2 YSYEKL. This CDR3 comprises 19 residues. CDR3 in DNA: TGCGCCAGCAGCCAGTCCGGACTAGCGGGGGCCGCCGCGAGAGAGACCCAGTACTTC. It is translated as CASSQSGLAGAAARETQYF.

The count of this clone is one. The V and J genes are TRBV29-1 and TRBJ2-2; D gene uncertain. Deletions cut 7 bases from V and 2 bases from J, with 8 bases between. The germline gives CDR1 SQVTM, CDR2 ANQGSEA. The CDR3 has 12 residues. Here the CDR3 DNA reads TGCAGCGGTTCCTTAAACACCGGGGAGCTGTTTTTT. Encoded protein: CSGSLNTGELFF.

The V and J genes are TRBV7-2 and TRBJ2-7, with D perhaps matching TRBD2 (6 bases). The length of the CDR3 is 18 residues. Trimming pared 1 base from V and 0 bases from J, leaving 19 bases between. The germline V gene has CDR1 SGHTA and CDR2 FQGNSA. The CDR3 bases are TGTGCCAGCAGCTTAGTTGGCGGGGTCAGGGCTAGCTCCTACGAGCAGTACTTC. It encodes CASSLVGGVRASSYEQYF.

V usage is TRBV5-4 and J usage is TRBJ2-1, with TRBD2 identical over 13 bases. The CDR3 is made up of 19 amino acids. CDR1 is SGHNT and CDR2 is YYREEE in the germline V gene (reference sequence). V shed 4 bases, J shed 2 bases, and the junction held 12 bases outside the gene matches. Here the CDR3 DNA reads TGTGCCAGCAGCCCGACCGGGACTAGCGGGGAAAGGACCTACAATGAGCAGTTCTTC. Residues: CASSPTGTSGERTYNEQFF.

This clone was observed a single time. This chain links TRBV9 with TRBJ2-1; the D gene is possibly TRBD2 (6 bases). This CDR3 is built from 12 residues. CDR1 is SGDLS, CDR2 YYNGEE, per germline. The V end lost 7 bases, the J end lost 9 bases, and 14 bases lay between the germline ends. The CDR3, as DNA: TGTGCCAGCGGGACTGGACTGCTTGAGCAGTTCTTC. Residues: CASGTGLLEQFF.

This chain joins TRBV5-1 and TRBJ1-1; D is perhaps TRBD1 (6 bases). V was cut by 3 bases and J by 0 bases, with 12 bases left in between. Germline CDR1 and CDR2: SGHRS and YFSETQ. CDR3 length: 15 amino acids. The CDR3 protein is CASSSTGGMNTEAFF. The CDR3 DNA follows: TGCGCCAGCAGCTCGACAGGAGGTATGAACACTGAAGCTTTCTTT.

This clone was picked up many times. V and J are TRBV27 and TRBJ2-7; 15 nucleotides line up with TRBD2. This CDR3 spans 14 amino acids. With 8 bases clipped from V and 7 bases from J, the junction kept 6 bases outside the gene matches. Germline V gene lookup returns CDR1 MNHEY and CDR2 SMNVEV (reference sequence). The CDR3 protein is CASGLAGGLGEQYF. DNA of the CDR3: TGTGCCAGCGGACTAGCGGGGGGGCTTGGAGAGCAGTACTTC.

J is TRBJ1-2 and V is TRBV29-1; TRBD1 matches at 7 bases. V lost 1 base to trimming and J lost 6 bases; unmatched junction nucleotides: 5. This CDR3 contains 13 residues. CDR1 is SQVTM, CDR2 ANQGSEA, per germline. Here the CDR3 reads CSVEAQGQHGYTF. The CDR3 nucleotides are TGCAGCGTTGAAGCACAGGGACAGCATGGCTACACCTTC.

The chain uses TRBV6-2 or TRBV6-3 and TRBJ2-7; D uncertain. Looked up from germline, CDR1 is MNHEY and CDR2 is SVGEGT. The germline V and J ends were trimmed by 5 bases and 4 bases, with 15 bases remaining between them. This CDR3 comprises 14 residues. This CDR3 reads CASSRNPSAYEQYF. The DNA of the CDR3 is TGTGCCAGCAGTCGCAACCCCAGCGCTTACGAGCAGTACTTC.

V and J are TRBV27 and TRBJ2-2, with 11 nucleotides matching TRBD2. With V trimmed by 5 bases and J by 5 bases, 10 bases remained unmatched. The CDR3 extends over 17 amino acids. The V gene's germline CDR1 is MNHEY and CDR2 SMNVEV (reference sequence). The CDR3 DNA reads TGTGCCAGCAGTACCACTGGATTAGCGGGGGGGACCGGGGAGCTGTTTTTT. This gives the protein CASSTTGLAGGTGELFF.

The V gene is TRBV10-3, the J gene TRBJ2-2; D is ambiguous. Germline CDR1 ENHRY, CDR2 SYGVKD. Between the trimmed V and J ends, which lost 0 bases and 5 bases, there was a span of 10 bases. The CDR3 runs 15 residues. CDR3 amino acids: CAISESHLETGELFF. The CDR3 nucleotides read TGTGCCATCAGTGAGTCCCATCTAGAAACCGGGGAGCTGTTTTTT.

Written as DNA, the CDR3 is TGTGCCAGCAGCGGGAACAACAGGGGCCAGGGGAGCTACACCTTC. This translates into CASSGNNRGQGSYTF. This chain links TRBV9 with TRBJ1-2; 7 positions match TRBD1. This CDR3 is built from 15 residues. The ends lost 3 bases at V and 9 bases at J; junction bases unmatched: 14. In germline, CDR1 is SGDLS, CDR2 YYNGEE.

The chain uses TRBV19 and TRBJ2-1, with unresolved D. CDR1 is LNHDA, CDR2 SQIVND, per germline (reference sequence). This CDR3 is built from 15 residues. The V end was cut by 4 bases, the J end by 2 bases, with 12 bases between. For the CDR3, the DNA is TGTGCCAGTAGTAGAACTCCGTCTCCCTACAATGAGCAGTTCTTC. This sequence encodes CASSRTPSPYNEQFF.

A remark on this clone: At one end the junction does not follow the germline gene, possibly because of a read error. This chain links TRBV6-5 with TRBJ1-2; 7 bases are a match to TRBD1. Per the germline V gene, CDR1 is MNHEY and CDR2 is SVGAGI. This CDR3 has 15 residues. This chain's CDR3 is CASSHSETGWRGYTF. CDR3 bases: TGTGCCAGCAGTCACTCCGAGACAGGGTGGAGAGGCTACACCTTC.

This clone was observed a single time. The chain employs TRBV6-1 and TRBJ2-2; weak D call: TRBD1 (5 bases). Trimming left V 2 bases short and J 0 bases short, with 16 bases between. Germline assignment: CDR1 MNHNS and CDR2 SASEGT. The CDR3 contains 18 residues. This CDR3 is CASSERQWRQSNTGELFF. In nucleotides, the CDR3 is TGTGCCAGCAGTGAAAGGCAGTGGAGACAGTCGAACACCGGGGAGCTGTTTTTT.

V and J are TRBV3-1 (or the pseudogene TRBV3-2) and TRBJ2-3, with no clear D. This CDR3 has 13 amino acids. Trimming cost V 4 bases and J 4 bases, with 9 bases left between them. Germline values: CDR1 LGHDT, CDR2 YNNKEL (reference sequence). CDR3 protein: CASSPRTADTQYF. The DNA of the CDR3 is TGTGCCAGCAGCCCCCGCACGGCAGATACGCAGTATTTT.

The chain uses TRBV19 and TRBJ2-1; 9 bases agree with TRBD1. The ends lost 4 bases at V and 15 bases at J; junction bases unmatched: 10. This CDR3 contains 13 residues. In germline, CDR1 is LNHDA, CDR2 SQIVND (reference sequence). The CDR3 DNA reads as TGTGCCAGTAGTACCACCTACAGGGGGCACCGGTTCTTC. Its protein is CASSTTYRGHRFF.

V is TRBV15 and J is TRBJ2-3; 8 bases map to TRBD2. There are 13 residues in the CDR3. Trimming removed 5 bases from V and 9 bases from J; junction bases left unmatched: 7. CDR1 is LNHNV, CDR2 YYDKDF, per germline (reference sequence). CDR3 amino acids: CATSGGGLRTQYF. In DNA, the CDR3 is TGTGCCACCAGCGGCGGGGGGTTGAGGACGCAGTATTTT.

This clone has a handful of counts. The genes are TRBV7-6 and TRBJ2-1, with 9 bases fitting TRBD2. J lost 4 bases, V lost 5 bases, and 6 bases had no gene match. The CDR3 totals 15 residues. The germline V gene encodes CDR1 SGHVS and CDR2 FNYEAQ. CDR3 bases: TGTGCCAGCAGCCCGAGCGGGGGGTATTACAATGAGCAGTTCTTC. Amino acids: CASSPSGGYYNEQFF.

This chain connects TRBV11-2 to TRBJ1-4; perhaps TRBD1 as D (5 bases). Trimming pared 2 bases from V and 4 bases from J, leaving 14 bases between. The CDR3 contains 16 residues. CDR1 is SGHAT, CDR2 FQNNGV, per germline. CDR3 DNA sequence: TGTGCCAGCAGCTTATCGCGACAGAGCTTTAATGAAAAACTGTTTTTT. It translates to CASSLSRQSFNEKLFF.

The chain uses TRBV4-2 and TRBJ1-4; 9 nucleotides agree with TRBD1. CDR3 length equals 15 residues. The germline V gene has CDR1 LGHNA and CDR2 YNFKEQ. V was pared by 4 bases and J by 9 bases, with 9 bases of the junction left unmatched. CDR3 sequence: CASSLSRDRVQKLFF. The CDR3 DNA reads TGTGCCAGCAGCCTTTCCCGGGACAGGGTCCAAAAACTGTTTTTT.

The J gene is TRBJ1-2, the V gene TRBV4-2; no clear D gene. The germline V gene encodes CDR1 LGHNA and CDR2 YNFKEQ. The CDR3 totals 14 residues. Trimming removed 4 bases from V and 4 bases from J, with 13 bases in between. CDR3 protein: CASSPERGSYGYTF. CDR3 DNA: TGTGCCAGCAGCCCAGAACGAGGGAGCTATGGCTACACCTTC.

This rearrangement joins TRBV5-5 to TRBJ2-7, with TRBD1 matching over 8 bases. Germline V lookup: CDR1 SGHKS, CDR2 YYEKEE (reference sequence). Trimming cost V 4 bases and J 4 bases; bases outside gene matches: 10. The CDR3 covers 15 residues. CDR3 amino acids: CASSDAPGGGYEQYF. The CDR3 DNA sequence: TGTGCCAGCAGCGATGCGCCAGGGGGCGGGTACGAGCAGTACTTC.

The V gene is TRBV10-3, the J gene TRBJ2-7, with TRBD1 matching over 9 bases. V trimming: 3 bases; J trimming: 11 bases; junction bases outside the gene matches: 8. The CDR3 has 13 amino acids. Germline values: CDR1 ENHRY, CDR2 SYGVKD. The CDR3 here is CAISDPSRDREYF. As DNA, the CDR3 is TGTGCCATCAGTGACCCCTCTAGGGACAGGGAGTACTTC.

The chain carries TRBV5-6 and TRBJ1-5, with 7 bases identical to TRBD1. Germline V gene data show CDR1 as SGHDT and CDR2 as YYEEEE. J gave up 4 bases and V 4 bases, and 5 bases lay outside the gene matches. The CDR3 covers 14 residues. CDR3 coding DNA: TGTGCCAGCAGCCAGGGACAGCTAAATCAGCCCCAGCATTTT. Its translation: CASSQGQLNQPQHF.